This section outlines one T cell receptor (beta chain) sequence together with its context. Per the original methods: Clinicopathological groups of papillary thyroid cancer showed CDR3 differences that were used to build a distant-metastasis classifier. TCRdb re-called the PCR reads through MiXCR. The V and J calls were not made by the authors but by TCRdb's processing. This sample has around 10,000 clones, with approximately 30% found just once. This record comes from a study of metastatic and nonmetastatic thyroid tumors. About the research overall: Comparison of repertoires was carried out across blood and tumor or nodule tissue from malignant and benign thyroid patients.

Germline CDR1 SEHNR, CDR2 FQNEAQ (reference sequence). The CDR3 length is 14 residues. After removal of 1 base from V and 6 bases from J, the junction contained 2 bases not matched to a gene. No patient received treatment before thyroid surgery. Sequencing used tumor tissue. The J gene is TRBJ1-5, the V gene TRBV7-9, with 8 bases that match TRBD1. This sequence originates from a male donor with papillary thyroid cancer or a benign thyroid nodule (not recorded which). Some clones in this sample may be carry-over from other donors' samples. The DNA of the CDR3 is TGTGCCAGCAGCTTAGGGCAGGGGGCTCAGCCCCAGCATTTT. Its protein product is CASSLGQGAQPQHF.